A single sample is the source of the 22 T cell receptor beta chains below, sequenced in a study of graft-versus-host responses after intestinal transplantation. Which antigens these TCRs recognize remains unknown. Clones were read by immunoSEQ multiplex PCR, and TCRdb kept only the in-frame ones, dropping some. Of approximately 33,000 clones listed, about 86% were seen once; the top ten hold around 20%. Here the sequenced sample was unstimulated CD8+ T cells sorted from spleen or lymph node cells, taken before intestinal transplant. These receptors were collected from a human donor who received an intestinal transplant.

The chain joins TRBV27 to TRBJ2-5; D gene uncertain. V gave up 3 bases and J gave up 0 bases, with 11 bases separating them. This CDR3 is built from 15 residues. Germline CDR1 MNHEY, CDR2 SMNVEV (reference sequence). CDR3 bases: TGTGCCAGCAGTTTCCAGCAGGTGTACCAAGAGACCCAGTACTTC. This codes for CASSFQQVYQETQYF.

The chain uses TRBV29-1 and TRBJ2-1, with D perhaps matching TRBD2 (6 bases). Germline-derived CDR1 and CDR2 are SQVTM and ANQGSEA. The ends were cut back, 5 bases at V and 12 bases at J, with 20 bases in the middle. CDR3 size: 13 residues. The CDR3: CSVPSGYSEWQFF. CDR3 bases: TGCAGCGTTCCGAGCGGGTACAGTGAATGGCAGTTCTTC.

The rearrangement links TRBV4-1 to TRBJ2-5, with 9 bases lining up with TRBD1. The J segment lost 4 bases and the V segment lost 3 bases, leaving 6 bases of the junction unmatched. The CDR3 loop spans 15 amino acids. Germline V gene sequence: CDR1 MGHRA, CDR2 YSYEKL. This chain's CDR3 is CASSQRTGARETQYF. CDR3 DNA sequence: TGCGCCAGCAGCCAGCGGACAGGGGCGCGAGAGACCCAGTACTTC.

The chain has TRBV19 and TRBJ2-3; 10 bases align to TRBD1. CDR3 length: 15 amino acids. Germline V gene data show CDR1 as LNHDA and CDR2 as SQIVND (reference sequence). With 4 bases clipped from V and 3 bases from J, the junction kept 4 bases outside the gene matches. CDR3 protein: CASSTTGGGTDTQYF. The DNA for the CDR3 is TGTGCCAGTAGTACGACAGGGGGCGGAACAGATACGCAGTATTTT.

This chain connects TRBV5-4 to TRBJ2-7; 9 nucleotides agree with TRBD2. Trimming took 0 bases from V and 0 from J; bases not matched to a gene: 7. This CDR3 contains 17 residues. Germline V gives CDR1 SGHNT, CDR2 YYREEE (reference sequence). The chain's CDR3 is CASSLGPLAGSSYEQYF. The CDR3 nucleotides read TGTGCCAGCAGCTTGGGGCCCCTAGCGGGGAGCTCCTACGAGCAGTACTTC.

This clone was counted between two and nine times. The V and J genes are TRBV6-6 and TRBJ2-7, with 7 bases aligning to TRBD1. The CDR3 loop spans 14 amino acids. The V gene end was trimmed by 6 bases and the J gene end by 3 bases; junction bases not matched to a gene: 8. Germline V gives CDR1 MNHNY, CDR2 SVGAGI (reference sequence). CDR3 sequence (DNA): TGTGCCAGCAGGACCGGGACAGTAATCTACGAGCAGTACTTC. Translation: CASRTGTVIYEQYF.

This clone was found once. The chain uses TRBV28 and TRBJ1-5, with a tentative D call TRBD1 (5 bases). Trimming took off 5 bases at V and 3 bases at J, with 11 bases between the two ends. The germline gives CDR1 MDHEN, CDR2 SYDVKM. The CDR3 extends over 14 amino acids. The CDR3 DNA is TGTGCCAGCAGTCCTTACAGGTTCAATCAGCCCCAGCATTTT. Its translation is CASSPYRFNQPQHF.

This chain joins TRBV27 and TRBJ1-6, with a weak D call TRBD1 (5 bases). The V end lost 0 bases, the J end lost 10 bases, and 16 bases lay between the germline ends. The CDR3 extends over 16 amino acids. CDR1 is MNHEY, CDR2 SMNVEV, per germline (reference sequence). CDR3 nucleotide sequence: TGTGCCAGCAGTTTATCCGTCGGGGGAAAGGGCTCACCCCTCCACTTT. This codes for CASSLSVGGKGSPLHF.

V gene TRBV4-1 combines with J gene TRBJ2-7, with a weak D call TRBD1 (6 bases). The CDR3 length is 15 residues. Germline V CDR1 and CDR2: MGHRA, YSYEKL. The ends were cut back, 4 bases at V and 4 bases at J, with 17 bases in the middle. Written as DNA, the CDR3 is TGCGCCAGCAGCCCCTCACCGGGACAAGTTTACGAGCAGTACTTC. Translation: CASSPSPGQVYEQYF.

J is TRBJ2-1 and V is TRBV4-1, with 12 bases aligning to TRBD2. The CDR3 extends over 17 amino acids. Germline values: CDR1 MGHRA, CDR2 YSYEKL. V was clipped by 0 bases and J by 5 bases; unmatched bases: 5. The DNA for the CDR3 is TGCGCCAGCAGCCAAGATACTAGCGGGGGGCGCAACAATGAGCAGTTCTTC. It specifies CASSQDTSGGRNNEQFF.

V and J are TRBV28 and TRBJ2-3, with a weak D call TRBD2 (5 bases). Germline V CDR1 and CDR2: MDHEN, SYDVKM. Trimming took off 5 bases at V and 5 bases at J, with 14 bases between the two ends. The CDR3 is made up of 14 amino acids. CDR3 protein: CASSPSGNGDTQYF. DNA for the CDR3: TGTGCCAGCAGTCCTTCGGGGAACGGAGATACGCAGTATTTT.

This clone was counted a few times. The rearrangement uses TRBV5-4 and TRBJ2-1, with D perhaps matching TRBD1 (6 bases). Germline V gives CDR1 SGHNT, CDR2 YYREEE (reference sequence). The CDR3 length is 17 residues. V lost 4 bases, J lost 0 bases, and 17 bases lay in between. The CDR3 DNA is TGTGCCAGCAGCCTTGACAGGCTAATCCCCTCCTACAATGAGCAGTTCTTC. This sequence encodes CASSLDRLIPSYNEQFF.

V is TRBV4-1 and J is TRBJ1-1; TRBD1 might be the D (6 bases). There are 12 residues in the CDR3. With 3 bases removed from V and 4 bases from J, the gap between germline ends came to 6 bases. The V gene's germline CDR1 is MGHRA and CDR2 YSYEKL. CDR3 region: CASSQGATEAFF. In DNA form, the CDR3 reads TGCGCCAGCAGCCAGGGGGCCACTGAAGCTTTCTTT.

V is TRBV7-8 and J is TRBJ1-2; D gene unclear. Per the germline V gene, CDR1 is SGHVS and CDR2 is FQNEAQ. Between the trimmed V and J ends, which lost 5 bases and 5 bases, there was a span of 12 bases. CDR3 size: 13 residues. This chain's CDR3 is CASSHALRYGYTF. The CDR3, as DNA: TGTGCCAGCAGCCACGCACTACGGTATGGCTACACCTTC.

The chain is built from TRBV4-2 and TRBJ2-7; D is perhaps TRBD1 (6 bases). The CDR3 runs to 14 residues. Trimming pared 6 bases from V and 4 bases from J, leaving 16 bases between. Germline CDR1 reads LGHNA; CDR2 reads YNFKEQ. The CDR3 loop is CASSPTGNTYEQYF. CDR3 coding DNA: TGTGCCAGCAGTCCTACAGGGAATACTTACGAGCAGTACTTC.

The chain joins TRBV11-2 to TRBJ2-2; TRBD2 is a possible D gene (5 bases). The V end lost 4 bases, the J end lost 5 bases, and 14 bases lay between the germline ends. CDR1 and CDR2 from the germline V gene are SGHAT and FQNNGV. This CDR3 has 15 residues. The CDR3 is CASSSPGWTTGELFF. DNA of the CDR3: TGTGCCAGCAGCTCGCCCGGCTGGACTACCGGGGAGCTGTTTTTT.

With respect to this clone: The CDR3 carries no conserved terminal phenylalanine or tryptophan, so it likely arises from a read error. This chain connects TRBV13 to TRBJ2-7; tentatively, D is TRBD1 (5 bases). The V gene's germline CDR1 is PRHDT and CDR2 FYEKMQ (reference sequence). The length of the CDR3 is 15 residues. V lost 5 bases and J lost 4, with 18 bases in between. CDR3 sequence (DNA): TGTGCCAGCAGCCTACAGGAAAGAGAGCCATACGAGCAGTACTCC. Translated: CASSLQEREPYEQYS.

The V and J genes are TRBV5-1 and TRBJ2-7; D gene ambiguous. Germline V gives CDR1 SGHRS, CDR2 YFSETQ. Trimming shortened V by 2 bases and J by 3 bases, and 18 bases separated the two germline ends. The CDR3 sequence is 16 residues long. The CDR3 region has the DNA TGCGCCAGCAGCTTCATAGGTCTAGAGGTGGACTACGAGCAGTACTTC. It codes for CASSFIGLEVDYEQYF.

This sequence joins TRBV6-5 and TRBJ1-1, with TRBD1 matching 9 bases. This CDR3 is 13 amino acids long. J was trimmed by 11 bases and V by 3 bases; bases with no gene match: 7. The germline V gene has CDR1 MNHEY and CDR2 SVGAGI. The CDR3 nucleotides are TGTGCCAGCAGTTATTTCCCTGGGACAGGGGCTTTCTTT. Amino acids: CASSYFPGTGAFF.

This clone was picked up one time. J is TRBJ1-5 and V is TRBV4-1; D not resolved. V lost 5 bases and J 5 bases, leaving 13 bases between the germline ends. This CDR3 has 14 amino acids. Looked up from germline, CDR1 is MGHRA and CDR2 is YSYEKL. In nucleotides, the CDR3 is TGCGCCAGCAGCAGGGCCGGAGCGGATCAGCCCCAGCATTTT. This translates into CASSRAGADQPQHF.

This sequence joins TRBV18 and TRBJ2-5; 7 bases are a match to TRBD2. The J call may be mistaken, given a closer DNA end match to TRBJ2-7. The CDR3 length is 15 residues. Germline CDR1 and CDR2: KGHSH and LQKENI. CDR3 loop: CASSPLGAGTYEQYF. CDR3 coding DNA: TGTGCCAGCTCACCTCTAGGAGCGGGGACCTACGAGCAGTACTTC.

Many counts were recorded for this clone. V usage is TRBV27 and J usage is TRBJ2-7, with 8 bases fitting TRBD1. CDR3 length equals 14 residues. The trim removed 1 base at V and 6 bases at J, leaving 5 bases unmatched. From germline, CDR1 is MNHEY and CDR2 SMNVEV (reference sequence). CDR3 protein: CASSLWSQGAEQYF. As DNA, the CDR3 is TGTGCCAGCAGTTTATGGTCCCAGGGGGCCGAGCAGTACTTC.